This is a list of T cell receptor beta chains from one sample in a study of blood T cell repertoires in COVID-19. The assay was immunoSEQ multiplex PCR, and TCRdb's table has in-frame clones only and misses some. This sample has 97,000 or so clones, with roughly 82% found just once. The specimen sequenced was peripheral blood. These receptors were collected from an elderly man with acute or convalescent COVID-19. Each CDR3 is given with its conserved first and last residue. The order of the fields is J gene, D gene, V gene, CDR3 protein. A D gene is named only where the DNA matches it firmly.

J gene: TRBJ2-3; D gene: TRBD2; V gene: TRBV9; CDR3 protein: CASSVAPTSGGTDTQYF
J gene: TRBJ2-3; D gene: NA; V gene: TRBV18; CDR3 protein: CASSPGNGGADTQYF
J gene: TRBJ2-1; D gene: TRBD1; V gene: TRBV5-1; CDR3 protein: CASSLISTGTGGYNEQFF
J gene: TRBJ1-2; D gene: NA; V gene: TRBV9; CDR3 protein: CASNGQTNYGYTF
J gene: TRBJ2-2; D gene: TRBD1; V gene: TRBV11-2; CDR3 protein: CASSWGQGLNTGELFF
J gene: TRBJ1-1; D gene: TRBD1; V gene: TRBV3-1/TRBV3-2; CDR3 protein: CASSHSGTANTEAFF
J gene: TRBJ1-2; D gene: NA; V gene: TRBV7-2; CDR3 protein: CASSQDTGNYGYTF
J gene: TRBJ1-4; D gene: NA; V gene: TRBV30; CDR3 protein: CAWSYGLLPRGEKLFF
J gene: TRBJ2-5; D gene: TRBD1; V gene: TRBV6-5; CDR3 protein: CASSSGTGLGETQYF
J gene: TRBJ1-2; D gene: NA; V gene: TRBV19; CDR3 protein: CASREKGNYGYTF
J gene: TRBJ1-3; D gene: NA; V gene: TRBV4-1; CDR3 protein: CASSQTGSSGNTIYF
J gene: TRBJ1-2; D gene: NA; V gene: TRBV19; CDR3 protein: CASSRQAPLGYTF
J gene: TRBJ1-2; D gene: NA; V gene: TRBV5-1; CDR3 protein: CASSLGLYGYTF
J gene: TRBJ2-2; D gene: NA; V gene: TRBV25-1; CDR3 protein: CASSGLGGRLAGELFF
J gene: TRBJ2-7; D gene: TRBD1; V gene: TRBV28; CDR3 protein: CASRRQGAGEQYF
J gene: TRBJ2-7; D gene: TRBD1; V gene: TRBV19; CDR3 protein: CASSSTGTGRIEQYF
J gene: TRBJ1-3; D gene: NA; V gene: TRBV7-8; CDR3 protein: CASSPNRRGARGNTIYF
J gene: TRBJ2-1; D gene: TRBD1; V gene: TRBV5-5; CDR3 protein: CASSLRDRAYNEQFF
J gene: TRBJ2-7; D gene: TRBD2; V gene: TRBV5-1; CDR3 protein: CASSFLAESTTEQYF
J gene: TRBJ1-5; D gene: NA; V gene: TRBV6-2/TRBV6-3; CDR3 protein: CASSYGGPIDQPQHF
J gene: TRBJ2-7; D gene: NA; V gene: TRBV6-2/TRBV6-3; CDR3 protein: CASSYWGEAYEQYF
J gene: TRBJ2-1; D gene: NA; V gene: TRBV5-1; CDR3 protein: CASSPPLDSYNEQFF
J gene: TRBJ1-1; D gene: NA; V gene: TRBV2; CDR3 protein: CASSTQGTEAFF
J gene: TRBJ2-6; D gene: NA; V gene: TRBV5-1; CDR3 protein: CASSLATGAGANVLTF
J gene: TRBJ1-1; D gene: TRBD1; V gene: TRBV5-4; CDR3 protein: CASSLDRVNEAFF
J gene: TRBJ2-7; D gene: TRBD1; V gene: TRBV7-8; CDR3 protein: CASSLQTGSYEQYF
J gene: TRBJ1-1; D gene: NA; V gene: TRBV6-6; CDR3 protein: CASSDYRAYTEAFF
J gene: TRBJ2-7; D gene: NA; V gene: TRBV5-5; CDR3 protein: CASSLEGWYEQYF
J gene: TRBJ1-6; D gene: NA; V gene: TRBV14; CDR3 protein: CASSQDQGLAYNSPLHF
J gene: TRBJ2-7; D gene: NA; V gene: TRBV19; CDR3 protein: CASSIIQGYEQYF
J gene: TRBJ1-5; D gene: TRBD1; V gene: TRBV7-9; CDR3 protein: CASSRSGGSNQPQHF
J gene: TRBJ2-3; D gene: TRBD1; V gene: TRBV28; CDR3 protein: CASSFRDRVVADTQYF
J gene: TRBJ1-5; D gene: NA; V gene: TRBV12-3/TRBV12-4; CDR3 protein: CASREQNISPQHF
J gene: TRBJ1-1; D gene: NA; V gene: TRBV6-2/TRBV6-3; CDR3 protein: CASSRTGRAAKAFF
J gene: TRBJ1-2; D gene: TRBD1; V gene: TRBV24-1; CDR3 protein: CATSDHGTANYGYTF
J gene: TRBJ1-5; D gene: NA; V gene: TRBV7-8; CDR3 protein: CASSRLRGSEQPQHF
J gene: TRBJ2-7; D gene: TRBD2; V gene: TRBV19; CDR3 protein: CASSDERGSSYEQYF
J gene: TRBJ2-7; D gene: NA; V gene: TRBV7-9; CDR3 protein: CASSFREAPSYEQYF
J gene: TRBJ2-5; D gene: TRBD2; V gene: TRBV6-5; CDR3 protein: CASSYSGREKETQYF
J gene: TRBJ2-7; D gene: NA; V gene: TRBV6-2/TRBV6-3; CDR3 protein: CASSTDTGILFYEQYF
J gene: TRBJ2-7; D gene: NA; V gene: TRBV4-1; CDR3 protein: CASSQDGGELEQYF
J gene: TRBJ2-2; D gene: TRBD2; V gene: TRBV12-5; CDR3 protein: CASGLLAGATGELFF
J gene: TRBJ1-2; D gene: NA; V gene: TRBV4-3; CDR3 protein: CASSLAGDGYTF